This entry lists 3 T cell receptor beta chains sequenced from one sample in a study of blood T cells in healthy people across ages (dated by TCRdb to about 2015). Library preparation employed 5' RACE. Sequencing instrument: Illumina HiSeq 2500. A second roughly 7 to 12 cycle PCR used a sample-barcoded 5' primer and a J-beta primer mix. The public reads were run again by TCRdb, first through fastp at Q25 and then through MiXCR, and only productive beta chains were kept. Under each unique CDR3 protein, matching rows form one entry showing the most common genes and DNA. The sample table lists hundreds of thousands of distinct CDR3 sequences, around 49% of them with a count of one. Of the sample, approximately 32% falls within the top ten clones. Input material: blood. These receptors were obtained from a woman aged 60-75 years in good health.

The chain carries TRBV18 and TRBJ2-5; D is perhaps TRBD1 (6 bases). The CDR3 is 13 residues long. Trimming cost V 5 bases and J 4 bases, with 11 bases left between them. Germline values: CDR1 KGHSH, CDR2 LQKENI. CDR3 bases: TGTGCCAGCTCAACAGGGCCGGGAGAGACCCAGTACTTC. This sequence encodes CASSTGPGETQYF. Filled out from reference TRBV18 and TRBJ2-5, the complete variable domain reads NAGVMQNPRHLVRRRGQEARLRCSPMKGHSHVYWYRQLPEEGLKFMVYLQKENIIDESGMPKERFSAEFPKEGPSILRIQQVVRGDSAAYFCASSTGPGETQYFGPGTRLLVL.

This chain uses TRBV4-2 with TRBJ2-5; D not resolved. There are 14 residues in the CDR3. V was cut by 1 base and J by 3 bases, with 9 bases left in between. CDR1 is LGHNA, CDR2 YNFKEQ, per germline. Here the CDR3 reads CASSQVDREETQYF. Here the CDR3 DNA reads TGTGCCAGCAGCCAAGTCGACCGGGAAGAGACCCAGTACTTC.

For the CDR3, the DNA is TGCAGTGCTAGAGATTCCGGAGCGGTCCCAGATACGCAGTATTTT. Its protein product is CSARDSGAVPDTQYF. The rearrangement joins TRBV20-1 to TRBJ2-3; D possibly corresponds to TRBD2 (5 bases). Trimming took off 0 bases at V and 4 bases at J, with 14 bases between the two ends. CDR1 is DFQATT and CDR2 is SNEGSKA in the germline V gene (reference sequence). The CDR3 length is 15 residues.